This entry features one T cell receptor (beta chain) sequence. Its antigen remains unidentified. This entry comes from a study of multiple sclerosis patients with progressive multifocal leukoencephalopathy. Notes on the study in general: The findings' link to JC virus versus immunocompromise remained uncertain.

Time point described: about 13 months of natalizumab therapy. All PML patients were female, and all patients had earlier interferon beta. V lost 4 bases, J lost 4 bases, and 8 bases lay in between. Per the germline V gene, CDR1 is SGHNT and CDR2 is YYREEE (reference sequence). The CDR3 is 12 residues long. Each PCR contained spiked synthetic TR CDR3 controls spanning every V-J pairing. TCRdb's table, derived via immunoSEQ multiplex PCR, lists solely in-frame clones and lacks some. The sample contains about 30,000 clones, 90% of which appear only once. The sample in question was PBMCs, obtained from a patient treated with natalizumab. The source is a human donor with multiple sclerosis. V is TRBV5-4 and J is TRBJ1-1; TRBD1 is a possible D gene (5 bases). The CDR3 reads CASSEDSTEAFF. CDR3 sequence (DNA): TGTGCCAGCAGCGAAGACAGCACTGAAGCTTTCTTT.